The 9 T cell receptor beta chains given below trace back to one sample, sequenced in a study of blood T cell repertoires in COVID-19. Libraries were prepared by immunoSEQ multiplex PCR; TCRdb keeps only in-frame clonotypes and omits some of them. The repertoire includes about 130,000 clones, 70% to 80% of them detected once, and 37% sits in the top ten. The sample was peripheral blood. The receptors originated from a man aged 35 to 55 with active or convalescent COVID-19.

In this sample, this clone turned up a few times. The CDR3 bases are TGTGCCAGCAGGGGACTAGCGGCCTACAATGAGCAGTTCTTC. Encoded protein: CASRGLAAYNEQFF. The genes are TRBV6-5 and TRBJ2-1, with 11 nucleotides matching TRBD2. The CDR3 runs 14 residues. The V gene's germline CDR1 is MNHEY and CDR2 SVGAGI. J lost 2 bases, V lost 6 bases, and 0 bases had no gene match.

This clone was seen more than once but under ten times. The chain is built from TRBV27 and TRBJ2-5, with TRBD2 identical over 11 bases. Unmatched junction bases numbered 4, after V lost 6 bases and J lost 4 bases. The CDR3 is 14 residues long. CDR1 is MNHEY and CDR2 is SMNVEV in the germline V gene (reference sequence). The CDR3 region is CASRGSGRGETQYF. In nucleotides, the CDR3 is TGTGCCAGCAGAGGTAGCGGGAGGGGAGAGACCCAGTACTTC.

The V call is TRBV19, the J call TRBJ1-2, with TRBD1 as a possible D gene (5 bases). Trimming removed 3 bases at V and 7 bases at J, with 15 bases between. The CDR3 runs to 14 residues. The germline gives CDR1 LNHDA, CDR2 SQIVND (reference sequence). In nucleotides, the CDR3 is TGTGCCAGTAGTATCGGGCAGGGAAAAGTTGGCTACACCTTC. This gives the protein CASSIGQGKVGYTF.

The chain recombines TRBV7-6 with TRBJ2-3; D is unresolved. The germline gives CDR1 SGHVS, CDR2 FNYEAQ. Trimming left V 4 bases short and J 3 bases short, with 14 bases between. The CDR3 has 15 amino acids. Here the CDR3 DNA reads TGTGCCAGCAGCTCACTCGGCGGTTTAACAGATACGCAGTATTTT. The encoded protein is CASSSLGGLTDTQYF. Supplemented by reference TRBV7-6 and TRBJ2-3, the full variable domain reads GAGVSQSPRYKVTKRGQDVALRCDPISGHVSLYWYRQALGQGPEFLTYFNYEAQQDKSGLPNDRFSAERPEGSISTLTIQRTEQRDSAMYRCASSSLGGLTDTQYFGPGTRLTVL.

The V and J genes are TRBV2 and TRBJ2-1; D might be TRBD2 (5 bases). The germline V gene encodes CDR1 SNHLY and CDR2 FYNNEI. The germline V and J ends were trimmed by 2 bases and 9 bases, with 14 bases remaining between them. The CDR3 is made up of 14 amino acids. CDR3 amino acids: CASSETRAQAEQFF. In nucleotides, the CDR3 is TGTGCCAGCAGTGAAACTAGGGCGCAGGCTGAGCAGTTCTTC. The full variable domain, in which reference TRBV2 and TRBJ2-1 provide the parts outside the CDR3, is EPEVTQTPSHQVTQMGQEVILRCVPISNHLYFYWYRQILGQKVEFLVSFYNNEISEKSEIFDDQFSVERPDGSNFTLKIRSTKLEDSAMYFCASSETRAQAEQFFGPGTRLTVL.

CDR3 nucleotide sequence: TGTGCCAGCAGCGTCCTTCCGGGACAGGGGGCAAGGAGGATCTACGAGCAGTACTTC. Translation gives CASSVLPGQGARRIYEQYF. V is TRBV27 and J is TRBJ2-7, with 12 bases aligning to TRBD1. Germline-derived CDR1 and CDR2 are MNHEY and SMNVEV (reference sequence). The CDR3 extends over 19 amino acids. The trim removed 6 bases at V and 3 bases at J, leaving 18 bases unmatched.

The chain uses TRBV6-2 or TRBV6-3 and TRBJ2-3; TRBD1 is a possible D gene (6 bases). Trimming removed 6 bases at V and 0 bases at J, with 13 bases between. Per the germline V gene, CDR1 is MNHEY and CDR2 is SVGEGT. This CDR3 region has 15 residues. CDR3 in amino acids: CASSGQIFSTDTQYF. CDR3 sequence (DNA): TGTGCCAGCAGCGGACAGATCTTTAGCACAGATACGCAGTATTTT.

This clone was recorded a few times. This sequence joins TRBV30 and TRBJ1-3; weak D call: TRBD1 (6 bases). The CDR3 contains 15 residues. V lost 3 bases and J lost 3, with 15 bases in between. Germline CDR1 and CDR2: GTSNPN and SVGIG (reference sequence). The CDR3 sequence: CAWSALGGFGNTIYF. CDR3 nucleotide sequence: TGTGCCTGGAGCGCACTAGGGGGTTTTGGAAACACCATATATTTT.

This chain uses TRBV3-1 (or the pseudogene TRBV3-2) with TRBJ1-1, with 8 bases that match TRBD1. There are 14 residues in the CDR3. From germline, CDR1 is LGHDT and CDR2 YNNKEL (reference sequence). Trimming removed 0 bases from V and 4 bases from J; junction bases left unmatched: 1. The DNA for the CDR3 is TGTGCCAGCAGCCAAGAGGACAGGGCCACTGAAGCTTTCTTT. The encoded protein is CASSQEDRATEAFF.